Sequencing of this TCR beta chain was carried out in a study of blood T cell repertoires in COVID-19. Study overall: The United States, Italy and Spain were the sources of the acute and convalescent COVID-19 samples. T cells, B-cell-depleted T cells, or PBMCs supplied cDNA or gDNA.

Trimming removed 1 base at V and 3 bases at J, with 14 bases between. The CDR3 is made up of 16 amino acids. In germline, CDR1 is SEHNR, CDR2 FQNEAQ (reference sequence). Libraries were prepared by immunoSEQ multiplex PCR; TCRdb keeps only in-frame clonotypes and omits some of them. Among about 180,000 clones listed, 81% were seen once. Seattle patient enrollment occurred during active infection, with longitudinal follow-up thereafter. Sequencing used peripheral blood. The gene calls are TRBV7-9 and TRBJ2-3; D remains ambiguous. The source is a woman aged 80 or older with COVID-19, enrolled during active disease. As DNA, the CDR3 is TGTGCCAGCAGCTTAGGACTGTTTTTGGAGACAGATACGCAGTATTTT. Its translation is CASSLGLFLETDTQYF.